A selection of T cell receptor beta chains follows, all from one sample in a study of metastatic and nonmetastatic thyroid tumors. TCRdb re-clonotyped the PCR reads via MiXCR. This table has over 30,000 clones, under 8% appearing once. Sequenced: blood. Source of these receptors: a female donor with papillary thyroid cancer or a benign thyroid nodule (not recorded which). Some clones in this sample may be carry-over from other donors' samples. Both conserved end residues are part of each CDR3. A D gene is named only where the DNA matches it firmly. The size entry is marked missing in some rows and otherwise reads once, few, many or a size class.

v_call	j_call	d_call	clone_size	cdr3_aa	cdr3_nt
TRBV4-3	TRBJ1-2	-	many	CASSRTTTPGSGYTF	TGCGCCAGCAGCCGCACGACTACCCCCGGGTCCGGCTACACCTTC
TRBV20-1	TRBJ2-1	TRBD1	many	CSAEGARYNEQFF	TGCAGTGCCGAGGGGGCCAGATACAATGAGCAGTTCTTC
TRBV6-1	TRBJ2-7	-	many	CASSSGGTPREQYF	TGTGCCAGCAGTTCTGGGGGGACCCCTCGCGAGCAGTACTTC
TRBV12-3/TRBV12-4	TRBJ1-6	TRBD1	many	CASSYRGANSPLHF	TGTGCCAGCAGTTACAGGGGAGCTAATTCACCCCTCCACTTT
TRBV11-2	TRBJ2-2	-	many	CASSLDWNTGELFF	TGTGCCAGCAGCTTAGATTGGAACACCGGGGAGCTGTTTTTT
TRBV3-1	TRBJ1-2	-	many	CASSQLDSYGYTF	TGTGCCAGCAGCCAGTTGGACAGCTATGGCTACACCTTC
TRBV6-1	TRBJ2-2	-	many	CASSLGTRATGELFF	TGTGCCAGCAGTTTGGGAACCAGGGCTACCGGGGAGCTGTTTTTT
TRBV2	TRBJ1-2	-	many	CASSWDVQLRTNYGYTF	TGTGCCAGCAGTTGGGACGTGCAGCTTAGGACTAACTATGGCTACACCTTC
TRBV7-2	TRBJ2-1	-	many	CASSLVGGLGNEQFF	TGTGCCAGCAGCTTAGTGGGCGGACTGGGAAATGAGCAGTTCTTC
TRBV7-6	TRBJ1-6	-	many	CASSLSSGLLGSPLHF	TGTGCCAGCAGCTTATCGTCTGGCTTACTAGGGTCACCCCTCCACTTT
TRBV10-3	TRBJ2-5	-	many	CAISPDRSQETQYF	TGTGCCATCAGTCCCGACAGGTCCCAAGAGACCCAGTACTTC
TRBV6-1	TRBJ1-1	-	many	CASSSPRNTEAFF	TGTGCCAGCAGTTCCCCTAGGAACACTGAAGCTTTCTTT
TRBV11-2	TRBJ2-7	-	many	CASSLERTARSYEQYF	TGTGCCAGCAGCTTAGAACGGACAGCCCGCTCCTACGAGCAGTACTTC
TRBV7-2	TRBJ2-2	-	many	CASSLAGRNTGELFF	TGTGCCAGCAGCTTAGCGGGACGTAACACCGGGGAGCTGTTTTTT
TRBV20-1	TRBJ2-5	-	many	CSAILGMETQYF	TGCAGTGCAATACTAGGGATGGAGACCCAGTACTTC
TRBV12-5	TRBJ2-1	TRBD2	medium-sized	CASGFGLARAEQFF	TGTGCTAGTGGTTTCGGACTAGCGAGGGCTGAGCAGTTCTTC
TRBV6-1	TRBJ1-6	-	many	CASSSGLRNSPLHF	TGTGCCAGCAGTTCGGGACTGAGAAATTCACCCCTCCACTTT
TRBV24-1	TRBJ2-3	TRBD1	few	CATSDAGQGGTDKQYF	TGTGCCACCAGTGACGCGGGACAGGGAGGAACAGATAAGCAGTATTTT
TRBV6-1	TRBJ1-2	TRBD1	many	CASTQDRFYNYGYTF	TGTGCCAGCACCCAGGACAGGTTCTATAACTATGGCTACACCTTC
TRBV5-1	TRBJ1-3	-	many	CASSANRDSNSGNTIYF	TGCGCCAGCAGCGCAAACCGGGACTCCAACTCTGGAAACACCATATATTTT
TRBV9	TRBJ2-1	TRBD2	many	CASSHPPSGRYNEQFF	TGTGCCAGCAGCCATCCCCCTAGCGGGAGGTACAATGAGCAGTTCTTC
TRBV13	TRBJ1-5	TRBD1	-	CASSKGRSRDRLIRYQPQHF	TGTGCCAGCAGCAAAGGTCGCTCCCGGGACAGGTTGATTAGGTATCAGCCCCAGCATTTT
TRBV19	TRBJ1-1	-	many	CASSRYTEAFF	TGTGCCAGTAGTCGGTACACTGAAGCTTTCTTT
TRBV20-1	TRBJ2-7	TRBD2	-	CSASSPGGRWTSGSYEQYF	TGCAGTGCCTCCTCCCCCGGGGGCCGATGGACTAGCGGGAGCTACGAGCAGTACTTC
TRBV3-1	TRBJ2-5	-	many	CASSHRGETQYF	TGTGCCAGCAGCCATCGCGGGGAGACCCAGTACTTC
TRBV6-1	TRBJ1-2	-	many	CASRPGQFIYGYTF	TGTGCCAGCAGACCAGGACAGTTTATATATGGCTACACCTTC
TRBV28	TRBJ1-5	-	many	CASSGQLNQPQHF	TGTGCCAGCAGTGGACAGTTGAATCAGCCCCAGCATTTT
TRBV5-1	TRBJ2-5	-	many	CASSQGIGETQYF	TGCGCCAGCAGCCAGGGAATAGGTGAGACCCAGTACTTC
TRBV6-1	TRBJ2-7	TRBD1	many	CANRTGWLGYEQYF	TGTGCCAACAGGACAGGGTGGTTGGGCTACGAGCAGTACTTC
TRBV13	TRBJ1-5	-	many	CASSRPRGTSIYSNQPQHF	TGTGCCAGCAGCCGGCCGAGAGGGACTTCGATCTATAGCAATCAGCCCCAGCATTTT
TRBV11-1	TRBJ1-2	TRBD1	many	CASSTTGTGYFGYTF	TGTGCCAGCAGCACGACCGGGACAGGGTATTTTGGCTACACCTTC
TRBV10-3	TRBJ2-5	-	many	CAISESVETQYF	TGTGCCATCAGTGAGTCGGTGGAGACCCAGTACTTC
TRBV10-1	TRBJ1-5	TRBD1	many	CASSDTTRDRSNQPQHF	TGCGCCAGCAGCGATACAACCCGGGACAGAAGCAATCAGCCCCAGCATTTT
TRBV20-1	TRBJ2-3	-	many	CSANARAETSTDTQYF	TGCAGTGCTAATGCAAGGGCAGAAACTAGCACAGATACGCAGTATTTT
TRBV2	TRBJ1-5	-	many	CASRKTGPQHF	TGTGCCAGCAGAAAAACGGGGCCCCAGCATTTT
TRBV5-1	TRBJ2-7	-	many	CASSLGRVAEQYF	TGCGCCAGCAGCTTGGGGAGGGTTGCCGAGCAGTACTTC
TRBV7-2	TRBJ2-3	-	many	CASSPYTDTQYF	TGTGCCAGCAGCCCCTACACAGATACGCAGTATTTT
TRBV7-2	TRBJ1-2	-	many	CASSGSVASSGYTF	TGTGCCAGCAGCGGGTCAGTCGCGTCGAGTGGCTACACCTTC
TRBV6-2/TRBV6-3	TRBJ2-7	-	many	CASSYSRSPSYEQYF	TGTGCCAGCAGTTACTCGAGGAGTCCCTCCTACGAGCAGTACTTC
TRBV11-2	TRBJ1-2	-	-	CASSLEQGGYGYTF	TGTGCCAGCAGCTTAGAACAGGGAGGCTATGGCTACACCTTC
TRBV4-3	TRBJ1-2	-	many	CASSPAQGYGYTF	TGCGCCAGCAGCCCAGCGCAGGGGTATGGCTACACCTTC
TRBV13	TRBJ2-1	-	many	CASSFGHSSSYNEQFF	TGTGCCAGCAGCTTCGGCCATTCGAGCTCCTACAATGAGCAGTTCTTC
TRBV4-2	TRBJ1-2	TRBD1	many	CASNRDRGPYGYTF	TGTGCCAGCAACCGGGACAGGGGGCCCTATGGCTACACCTTC
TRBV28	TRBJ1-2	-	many	CASSESGLQYGYTF	TGTGCCAGCAGTGAGTCGGGACTTCAGTATGGCTACACCTTC